One and the same sample provided the 12 T cell receptor beta chains below, sequenced in a study of T-cell reconstitution after alpha-beta-depleted transplantation in children. Unique molecular identifiers were built into the TCRbeta library. TCRdb itself ran the PCR reads through MiXCR, one entry per CDR3 protein. This table has fewer than 500,000 distinct CDR3 sequences, over 40% appearing once. Sequences were derived from PBMCs, sampled before TCRalphabeta/CD19-depleted stem cell transplant. The source of these receptors is a girl aged 2-10 years with aplastic anemia, due to receive a stem cell transplant.

The chain is built from TRBV20-1 and TRBJ1-4, with 7 positions matching TRBD1. Germline trimming cut 3 bases from V and 10 bases from J; bases unmatched to any gene: 17. CDR3 length: 16 amino acids. Germline CDR1 DFQATT, CDR2 SNEGSKA (reference sequence). The CDR3 here is CSASRGLTGTVGKLFF. CDR3 nucleotide sequence: TGCAGTGCTAGTAGGGGGCTTACAGGGACTGTTGGAAAACTGTTTTTT.

V gene TRBV20-1 combines with J gene TRBJ2-7, with a weak D call TRBD2 (6 bases). Germline V lookup: CDR1 DFQATT, CDR2 SNEGSKA (reference sequence). V was trimmed by 6 bases and J by 2 bases, leaving 17 bases between them. CDR3 length equals 14 residues. CDR3 sequence (DNA): TGCAGTGCGACCCGAGCGGGCGCAGCCTACGAGCAGTACTTC. Translation: CSATRAGAAYEQYF.

In its sample, this clonotype was seen once. The rearrangement links TRBV5-1 to TRBJ2-3; D call uncertain. CDR1 is SGHRS, CDR2 YFSETQ, per germline. The germline V and J ends were trimmed by 2 bases and 5 bases, with 15 bases remaining between them. The CDR3 extends over 15 amino acids. The chain's CDR3 is CASSLVGQAGDTQYF. The CDR3 DNA reads as TGCGCCAGCAGCTTAGTAGGCCAGGCAGGAGATACGCAGTATTTT.

This clonotype was seen ten or more times. The gene calls are TRBV5-1 and TRBJ2-5; 10 bases fit TRBD1. The CDR3 runs to 14 residues. Germline V gene sequence: CDR1 SGHRS, CDR2 YFSETQ. The V gene end was trimmed by 0 bases and the J gene end by 4 bases; junction bases not matched to a gene: 0. DNA for the CDR3: TGCGCCAGCAGCTTGGGGGACAGGGGAGAGACCCAGTACTTC. Translating gives CASSLGDRGETQYF.

There are many counts of this clonotype. The chain uses TRBV12-3 or TRBV12-4 and TRBJ1-1; D unclear. This CDR3 comprises 14 residues. V lost 2 bases, J lost 5 bases, and 12 bases lay in between. CDR3 protein: CASSLLSGETEAFF. As DNA, the CDR3 is TGTGCCAGCAGTTTATTAAGTGGGGAGACTGAAGCTTTCTTT.

This clonotype has more than one count but fewer than ten. Being one base from a much bigger clone, this may be a read error. The chain employs TRBV27 and TRBJ2-7; 11 nucleotides match TRBD1. The CDR3 extends over 14 amino acids. The V gene's germline CDR1 is MNHEY and CDR2 SMNVEV (reference sequence). Losses at the gene ends were 10 bases for V and 3 bases for J; bases not matched to a gene: 8. The CDR3 reads CAIRPGQGDYEQYF. The CDR3 nucleotides are TGTGCCATCAGGCCGGGACAGGGGGACTACGAGCAGTACTTC.

This clonotype has just a few counts. The gene calls are TRBV12-3 or TRBV12-4 and TRBJ1-1, with unresolved D. V lost 4 bases and J lost 3, with 3 bases in between. The CDR3 has 11 residues. CDR3 region: CASSWHTEAFF. The CDR3 coding sequence is TGTGCCAGCAGTTGGCACACTGAAGCTTTCTTT.

V usage is TRBV6-5 and J usage is TRBJ2-5, with 9 positions matching TRBD1. The J segment lost 5 bases and the V segment lost 2 bases, leaving 9 bases of the junction unmatched. CDR1 and CDR2 from the germline V gene are MNHEY and SVGAGI. CDR3 size: 16 residues. DNA for the CDR3: TGTGCCAGCAGTTACCCAGGGACAGGGAGGAAGGAGACCCAGTACTTC. Residues: CASSYPGTGRKETQYF.

This chain connects TRBV27 to TRBJ1-6; perhaps TRBD1 as D (5 bases). V lost 5 bases and J 8 bases, leaving 16 bases between the germline ends. The CDR3 has 15 amino acids. Germline CDR1 MNHEY, CDR2 SMNVEV (reference sequence). CDR3 protein: CASSPTGGSYSPLHF. The CDR3 coding sequence is TGTGCCAGCAGTCCCACGGGGGGTAGTTATTCACCCCTCCACTTT.

This chain links TRBV15 with TRBJ2-3; 7 nucleotides line up with TRBD2. From germline, CDR1 is LNHNV and CDR2 YYDKDF (reference sequence). The CDR3 loop spans 16 amino acids. With 3 bases clipped from V and 7 bases from J, the junction kept 13 bases outside the gene matches. The CDR3 loop is CATSRVTSEASYTQYF. The CDR3 DNA reads TGTGCCACCAGCAGGGTTACTAGCGAGGCTTCTTATACGCAGTATTTT.

J is TRBJ2-5 and V is TRBV20-1; D gene uncertain. Between the trimmed V and J ends, which lost 6 bases and 7 bases, there was a span of 21 bases. Germline CDR1 is DFQATT and CDR2 is SNEGSKA (reference sequence). CDR3 size: 14 residues. The CDR3 coding sequence is TGCAGTGCGGAGCATCCGTATAAGAGAGTGACCCAGTACTTC. Its translation is CSAEHPYKRVTQYF.

This clonotype was seen a handful of times. The chain links TRBV2 to TRBJ2-3; TRBD2 aligns across 9 bases. The CDR3 contains 16 residues. The V gene's germline CDR1 is SNHLY and CDR2 FYNNEI. The trim removed 5 bases at V and 2 bases at J, leaving 8 bases unmatched. The CDR3 sequence is CASSLSSGALTDTQYF. DNA for the CDR3: TGTGCCAGCAGTTTATCTAGCGGGGCCCTCACAGATACGCAGTATTTT.